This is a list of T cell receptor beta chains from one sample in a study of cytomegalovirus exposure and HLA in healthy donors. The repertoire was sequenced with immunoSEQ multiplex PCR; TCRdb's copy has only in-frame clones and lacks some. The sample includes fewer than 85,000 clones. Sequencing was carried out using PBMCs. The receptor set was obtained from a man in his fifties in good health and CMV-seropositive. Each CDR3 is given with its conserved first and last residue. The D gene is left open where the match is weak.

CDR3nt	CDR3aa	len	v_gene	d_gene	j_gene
TGTGCCAGCAGCGTCACCGGGACAGGGGGCCCGAACACCGGGGAGCTGTTTTTT	CASSVTGTGGPNTGELFF	18	TRBV9	TRBD1	TRBJ2-2
TGTGCCAGCAGCCGATATGCGACAGGCGCTCAGCCCCAGCATTTT	CASSRYATGAQPQHF	15	TRBV5-6	.	TRBJ1-5
TGTGCCAGTAGTATAAGGAGGGGTAATCAGCCCCAGCATTTT	CASSIRRGNQPQHF	14	TRBV19	.	TRBJ1-5
TGCAGCGTTGAAAAAGCGGGAGTCACAGATACGCAGTATTTT	CSVEKAGVTDTQYF	14	TRBV29-1	TRBD2	TRBJ2-3
TGTGCCAGCAGTGACCCGACAGGGGGCGTAGGGTATGGCTACACCTTC	CASSDPTGGVGYGYTF	16	TRBV6-4	TRBD1	TRBJ1-2
TGTGCCAGCAGTGACAGCACCGGGGAGCTGTTTTTT	CASSDSTGELFF	12	TRBV6-1	.	TRBJ2-2
TGTGCCAGCAGTGAATTTCGCAATGAGAATGAAAAACTGTTTTTT	CASSEFRNENEKLFF	15	TRBV25-1	.	TRBJ1-4
TGTGCCTGGAGTAGGGATAGCGGGGGGCGCTCCTACAATGAGCAGTTCTTC	CAWSRDSGGRSYNEQFF	17	TRBV30	TRBD2	TRBJ2-1
TGTGCCAGCAGTTACGGGACAGTCGCGATTCAAGAGACCCAGTACTTC	CASSYGTVAIQETQYF	16	TRBV6-5	TRBD1	TRBJ2-5
TGTGCCAGTAGTATAGGCGGGGGCGGGAACACTGAAGCTTTCTTT	CASSIGGGGNTEAFF	15	TRBV19	.	TRBJ1-1
TGTGCCAGCACCCCCAGTAGCCTGGGGAACACTGAAGCTTTCTTT	CASTPSSLGNTEAFF	15	TRBV28	.	TRBJ1-1
TGTGCCAGCAGCTTTGAAGTGACAGGGATAAGCGGCTACACCTTC	CASSFEVTGISGYTF	15	TRBV5-6	TRBD1	TRBJ1-2
TGCGCCAGCAGCTTGGTGCCCACAGGGGCAGATACGCAGTATTTT	CASSLVPTGADTQYF	15	TRBV5-1	TRBD1	TRBJ2-3
TGCGCCAGCAGCCAAGCAGGGGGCGGGACCTACGAGCAGTACTTC	CASSQAGGGTYEQYF	15	TRBV4-1	TRBD1	TRBJ2-7
TGTGCCAGCAGGGCTAATAGCGGGGGAGGGGAGACCCAGTACTTC	CASRANSGGGETQYF	15	TRBV6-5	TRBD2	TRBJ2-5
TGTGCCAGCAGCTCGCCGGGACAGGGGGCGCGAAGTGGTGGCTACACCTTC	CASSSPGQGARSGGYTF	17	TRBV5-4	TRBD1	TRBJ1-2
TGTGCCAGCAGCCCCGGACTAGCGGGTCGCCAAGAGACCCAGTACTTC	CASSPGLAGRQETQYF	16	TRBV11-2	TRBD2	TRBJ2-5
TGCGCCAGCAGCCAGCCCCAGGGGGCGAGGGGTGGCTACACCTTC	CASSQPQGARGGYTF	15	TRBV4-1	TRBD1	TRBJ1-2
TGTGCCAGCAGCGGACTAGCGGAAACGCAGTATTTT	CASSGLAETQYF	12	TRBV5-4	TRBD2	TRBJ2-3
TGTGCCACTGGAGGCGATAGCAATCAGCCCCAGCATTTT	CATGGDSNQPQHF	13	TRBV6-5	.	TRBJ1-5
TGTGCCAGCAGTGCAACAGGGGACAACTATGGCTACACCTTC	CASSATGDNYGYTF	14	TRBV6-1	TRBD1	TRBJ1-2
TGTGCCAGTAGTTCACAGGGGGCGCAAATCACTGAAGCTTTCTTT	CASSSQGAQITEAFF	15	TRBV19	TRBD1	TRBJ1-1
TGCGCCAGCAGCCCGGGACTAGCGGGGGCCTCTGGCCAAGAGACCCAGTACTTC	CASSPGLAGASGQETQYF	18	TRBV5-1	TRBD2	TRBJ2-5
TGTGCCAGCACCGAGGGACTAGCGGCCTACAATGAGCAGTTCTTC	CASTEGLAAYNEQFF	15	TRBV6-1	TRBD2	TRBJ2-1
TGCGCCAGCAGCTTGGGCAGGAATTATGGCTACACCTTC	CASSLGRNYGYTF	13	TRBV5-1	.	TRBJ1-2
TGCGCCAGCAGTGACCAGGGGGTTACCTACAATGAGCAGTTCTTC	CASSDQGVTYNEQFF	15	TRBV10-2	TRBD1	TRBJ2-1
TGTGCCAGCAGTTCAGGTAGGGGCTGGCCACCCCTCCACTTT	CASSSGRGWPPLHF	14	TRBV27	.	TRBJ1-6
TGTGCCAGCAGTTCCTTACGACAGGGCTATGGCTACACCTTC	CASSSLRQGYGYTF	14	TRBV27	TRBD1	TRBJ1-2
TGTGCCAGCAGCAAAGCTCGGGCAGGGGAGATAGTTAACTATGGCTACACCTTC	CASSKARAGEIVNYGYTF	18	TRBV21-1	.	TRBJ1-2
TGTGCCAGCAGCGTAGGACTAATTCAAGAGACCCAGTACTTC	CASSVGLIQETQYF	14	TRBV9	.	TRBJ2-5
TGTGCCAGCAGTGAAGATGAGGTACCCAATGAGCAGTTCTTC	CASSEDEVPNEQFF	14	TRBV6-1	.	TRBJ2-1
TGTGCCAGCAGGGGGGCCGCCAATGAGCAGTTCTTC	CASRGAANEQFF	12	TRBV2	.	TRBJ2-1
TGTGCCAGCAAGACGGGGCAAGAGACCCAGTACTTC	CASKTGQETQYF	12	TRBV6-6	.	TRBJ2-5
TGTGCCAGCAGTGTATCCCCGGGGGGGTACTATGGCTACACCTTC	CASSVSPGGYYGYTF	15	TRBV2	.	TRBJ1-2
TGTGCCAGCAGCTCGGTCCGGCAGCGGGGCCCCCAAGAGACCCAGTACTTC	CASSSVRQRGPQETQYF	17	TRBV13	TRBD2	TRBJ2-5
TGTGCCAGCAGTCGCTACGAACAGTCCCAGCATTTT	CASSRYEQSQHF	12	TRBV6-1	.	TRBJ1-5
TGCGCCAGCAGCTCCCCGGGGGATTCACCCCTCCACTTT	CASSSPGDSPLHF	13	TRBV5-1	.	TRBJ1-6
TGTGCCAGTAGTCCCTCCGGGACAGGGAGTGAAGCTTTCTTT	CASSPSGTGSEAFF	14	TRBV19	TRBD1	TRBJ1-1
TGTGCCAGCGATGAACACCCAACTAATGAAAAACTGTTTTTT	CASDEHPTNEKLFF	14	TRBV6-6	.	TRBJ1-4
TGTGCCAGCAGCTCGGGACAGCGTTTCGCCTACGAGCAGTACTTC	CASSSGQRFAYEQYF	15	TRBV7-9	TRBD1	TRBJ2-7
TGTGCCAGTCCGGCCCCGGGACAGGGGGGCTATGGCTACACCTTC	CASPAPGQGGYGYTF	15	TRBV5-4	TRBD1	TRBJ1-2
TGTGCCAGCGGATCTCAGGCCGCGGGCACTGAAGCTTTCTTT	CASGSQAAGTEAFF	14	TRBV28	.	TRBJ1-1